One and the same sample provided the 11 T cell receptor beta chains below, sequenced in a study of cytomegalovirus exposure and HLA in healthy donors (dated 2017 in TCRdb). Library construction relied on the immunoSEQ multiplex PCR assay. For the multiplex PCR, a mixture combining 60 forward primers for TCR Vbeta segments and 13 reverse primers for TCR Jbeta segments was used. Drawn from immuneACCESS, this table holds only the in-frame rearrangements with V and J called that TCRdb kept. Clones are partly lost; checked studies trace under half to an unresolved V gene and leave the rest unexplained. This sample gives about 92,000 clones in total; about 83% of them show up just once. Around 5.6% of the sample comes from the top ten. The sequenced sample was PBMCs. These receptors came from a woman younger than 30 in good health and CMV-seropositive.

This clone was recorded a few times. The rearrangement joins TRBV13 to TRBJ2-1; TRBD2 matches 9 bases. From germline, CDR1 is PRHDT and CDR2 FYEKMQ (reference sequence). Trimming took 3 bases from V and 2 from J; bases not matched to a gene: 11. The CDR3 is 18 residues long. CDR3: CASSFIPGLAFPYNEQFF. For the CDR3, the DNA is TGTGCCAGCAGCTTCATCCCGGGACTAGCTTTCCCCTACAATGAGCAGTTCTTC. The entire variable domain, with the rest obtained from reference TRBV13 and TRBJ2-1, is as follows: AAGVIQSPRHLIKEKRETATLKCYPIPRHDTVYWYQQGPGQDPQFLISFYEKMQSDKGSIPDRFSAQQFSDYHSELNMSSLELGDSALYFCASSFIPGLAFPYNEQFFGPGTRLTVL.

V usage is TRBV6-5 and J usage is TRBJ1-2, with D tentatively TRBD1 (5 bases). Per germline, CDR1 MNHEY and CDR2 SVGAGI. V was shortened by 4 bases and J by 6 bases, with 15 bases between the two germline ends. The CDR3 extends over 14 amino acids. The CDR3 is CASSSRVLKDGYTF. The CDR3 nucleotides are TGTGCCAGCAGTTCCAGGGTCCTAAAGGATGGCTACACCTTC.

CDR3 residues: CSVGPDFNYGYTF. CDR3 DNA sequence: TGCAGCGTTGGTCCAGATTTTAACTATGGCTACACCTTC. This sequence joins TRBV29-1 and TRBJ1-2; D is undetermined. The V end was cut by 4 bases, the J end by 1 base, with 10 bases between. The CDR3 is made up of 13 amino acids. The V gene's germline CDR1 is SQVTM and CDR2 ANQGSEA. The variable domain in full, with the rest retrieved from reference TRBV29-1 and TRBJ1-2, is SAVISQKPSRDICQRGTSLTIQCQVDSQVTMMFWYRQQPGQSLTLIATANQGSEATYESGFVIDKFPISRPNLTFSTLTVSNMSPEDSSIYLCSVGPDFNYGYTFGSGTRLTVV.

The V call is TRBV27, the J call TRBJ2-4, with 15 bases that match TRBD2. V gave up 4 bases and J gave up 8 bases; unmatched junction bases: 6. This CDR3 spans 16 amino acids. Germline V gives CDR1 MNHEY, CDR2 SMNVEV (reference sequence). The CDR3 DNA follows: TGTGCCAGCAGTTCCGGACTAGCGGGAGGGTTGGACATTCAGTACTTC. This translates into CASSSGLAGGLDIQYF.

The J gene is TRBJ1-5, the V gene TRBV19; D might be TRBD1 (6 bases). CDR3 length: 15 amino acids. Germline CDR1 reads LNHDA; CDR2 reads SQIVND (reference sequence). The germline V and J ends were trimmed by 6 bases and 3 bases, with 15 bases remaining between them. The CDR3 bases are TGTGCCAGTAGGACCCGGGACAACACCAATCAGCCCCAGCATTTT. Translated: CASRTRDNTNQPQHF.

This chain joins TRBV30 and TRBJ2-7; 9 nucleotides agree with TRBD1. V was clipped by 4 bases and J by 4 bases; unmatched bases: 20. The CDR3 runs to 18 residues. Germline V lookup: CDR1 GTSNPN, CDR2 SVGIG (reference sequence). DNA of the CDR3: TGTGCCTGGATCGGCGGGACAGGGAAGGTCCCGCTTCGATACGAGCAGTACTTC. Its translation: CAWIGGTGKVPLRYEQYF.

This clone has just one count. The chain is built from TRBV28 and TRBJ2-3, with a possible D match to TRBD2 (5 bases). The CDR3 runs to 12 residues. V shed 6 bases and J shed 1 base, with 5 bases lying between them. Germline assignment: CDR1 MDHEN and CDR2 SYDVKM. The CDR3 coding sequence is TGTGCCAGCAGGAGGGGCACAGATACGCAGTATTTT. Amino acids: CASRRGTDTQYF.

V is TRBV5-6 and J is TRBJ2-7; TRBD2 agrees at 7 bases. CDR1 and CDR2 (germline): SGHDT, YYEEEE. V dropped 3 bases and J dropped 0; count of bases not matched to a gene: 0. This CDR3 comprises 13 residues. CDR3 loop: CASSWTSSYEQYF. CDR3 coding DNA: TGTGCCAGCAGCTGGACTAGCTCCTACGAGCAGTACTTC.

V gene TRBV21-1 combines with J gene TRBJ2-5; the tabulated D call, TRBD1, remains unverified against the DNA. TRBV21-1 corresponds to a pseudogene. The CDR3 has 10 amino acids. CDR3 in DNA: TGTGCCAGTCATCAAGAGACCCAGTACTTC. Its protein is CASHQETQYF.

The V call is TRBV2, the J call TRBJ1-3; D unclear. CDR3 size: 13 residues. Per germline, CDR1 SNHLY and CDR2 FYNNEI. The CDR3 DNA sequence: TGTGCTACAGCAGGTCTCTCTGGAAACACCATATATTTT. Amino acid sequence: CATAGLSGNTIYF.

The V call is TRBV5-1, the J call TRBJ1-2; tentative D call: TRBD1 (6 bases). The CDR3 is made up of 14 amino acids. Germline CDR1 and CDR2: SGHRS and YFSETQ. Trimming stripped 0 bases from V and 7 bases from J, with 13 bases between. CDR3 loop: CASSLAAGDGGYTF. As DNA, the CDR3 is TGCGCCAGCAGCTTGGCCGCAGGGGATGGTGGCTACACCTTC.